Listed below are T cell receptor beta chains from one sample, sequenced in a study of shared clonotypes between healthy human individuals. Repertoires were generated with immunoSEQ multiplex PCR, while TCRdb's copy carries only in-frame clones and drops some. Here the sample spans about 1 million clones, 65% to 80% being singletons. Source material: memory CD4+ T cells sorted from blood. Source of these receptors: a man between 18 and 29 years old in good health. Both conserved end residues are part of each CDR3. D genes are given only for firm matches. Clone size appears in some rows only: once, few, many, or a class for an expanded clone.

abundance	j_gene	v_gene	d_gene	CDR3aa	CDR3nt
.	TRBJ1-6	TRBV30	.	CAWSVSSAGRDSPLHF	TGTGCCTGGAGTGTATCGTCTGCCGGTAGAGATTCACCCCTCCACTTT
.	TRBJ1-3	TRBV6-1	.	CASSDVRWNTIYF	TGTGCCAGCAGTGACGTCAGGTGGAACACCATATATTTT
.	TRBJ2-7	TRBV6-9	.	CASSPRGTDYEQYF	TGTGCCAGCAGTCCACGGGGGACCGACTACGAGCAGTACTTC
.	TRBJ2-7	TRBV7-9	TRBD1	CASSVYRGPSSYEQYF	TGTGCCAGCAGCGTCTACAGGGGGCCGAGCTCCTACGAGCAGTACTTC
.	TRBJ2-4	TRBV19	TRBD2	CASSSGLAENIQYF	TGTGCCAGTAGCTCTGGACTAGCAGAAAACATTCAGTACTTC
.	TRBJ1-1	TRBV2	.	CASSERRAGAEAFF	TGTGCCAGCAGTGAGCGCAGGGCGGGGGCTGAAGCTTTCTTT
few	TRBJ2-1	TRBV4-1	.	CASSQVGGLGTAYNEQFF	TGCGCCAGCAGCCAAGTCGGGGGCCTCGGGACAGCTTACAATGAGCAGTTCTTC
once	TRBJ2-5	TRBV7-2	.	CASSDPGRLKETQYF	TGTGCCAGCAGCGACCCGGGACGCCTAAAAGAGACCCAGTACTTC
.	TRBJ2-7	TRBV2	.	CASSGDGGYEQYF	TGTGCCAGCAGTGGGGACGGGGGCTACGAGCAGTACTTC
.	TRBJ1-1	TRBV29-1	.	CSSSTGNSGIEEAFF	TGCAGCTCCTCGACAGGAAACTCAGGAATAGAAGAAGCTTTCTTT
.	TRBJ2-3	TRBV18	.	CASSPRPGFSTDTQYF	TGTGCCAGCTCACCACGGCCAGGGTTCAGCACAGATACGCAGTATTTT
.	TRBJ1-5	TRBV6-6	.	CASHPWGNQPQHF	TGTGCCAGCCACCCATGGGGCAATCAGCCCCAGCATTTT
.	TRBJ1-5	TRBV2	.	CASSGDSNQPQHF	TGTGCCAGTTCAGGGGATAGCAATCAGCCCCAGCATTTT
once	TRBJ2-7	TRBV7-7	.	CASSLGGALNEQYF	TGTGCTAGCAGCTTGGGGGGGGCCCTTAACGAGCAGTACTTC
.	TRBJ1-6	TRBV7-2	.	CASSLVNLGSSYNSPLHF	TGTGCCAGCAGCTTAGTAAATCTCGGGAGCTCCTATAATTCACCCCTCCACTTT
few	TRBJ2-6	TRBV5-6	.	CASQSDGAGANVLTF	TGTGCCAGTCAAAGTGACGGGGCTGGGGCCAACGTCCTGACTTTC
.	TRBJ2-7	TRBV11-2	.	CASSSTGFRSYEQYF	TGTGCCAGCAGTTCAACGGGATTCCGCTCCTACGAGCAGTACTTC
few	TRBJ2-5	TRBV5-1	TRBD1	CASSRTTGLETQYF	TGCGCCAGCAGCCGTACGACAGGGTTGGAGACCCAGTACTTC
few	TRBJ2-1	TRBV11-2	.	CASSLVVVVDNEQFF	TGTGCCAGCAGCTTAGTGGTTGTAGTTGACAATGAGCAGTTCTTC
few	TRBJ2-3	TRBV30	.	CAWGITDTQYF	TGTGCCTGGGGAATCACAGATACGCAGTATTTT
few	TRBJ1-1	TRBV27	TRBD1	CASSHQGAANTEAFF	TGTGCCAGCAGTCACCAGGGGGCGGCGAACACTGAAGCTTTCTTT
.	TRBJ2-7	TRBV5-1	TRBD1	CASSFGQGSSYEQYF	TGCGCCAGCAGCTTTGGACAGGGTAGCTCCTACGAGCAGTACTTC
once	TRBJ1-2	TRBV19	.	CASRGVSYGYTF	TGTGCCAGTAGGGGGGTATCCTATGGCTACACCTTC
.	TRBJ2-7	TRBV5-6	.	CASTSPSSYEQYF	TGTGCCAGCACCTCACCAAGCTCCTACGAGCAGTACTTC
.	TRBJ2-5	TRBV18	TRBD1	CASSPIRGLETETQYF	TGTGCCAGCTCACCGATCAGGGGGCTTGAGACAGAGACCCAGTACTTC
.	TRBJ1-5	TRBV6-1	.	CASSEVGRGDQPQHF	TGTGCCAGCAGTGAAGTAGGGCGCGGGGATCAGCCCCAGCATTTT
.	TRBJ2-5	TRBV2	.	CASSGRDGAQETQYF	TGTGCCAGCAGCGGACGGGACGGAGCCCAAGAGACCCAGTACTTC
.	TRBJ2-7	TRBV5-7	TRBD2	CASSWGGSGLAYEQYF	TGTGCCAGCAGCTGGGGGGGGTCAGGACTCGCCTACGAGCAGTACTTC
once	TRBJ2-1	TRBV5-1	TRBD1	CASSLAFRAGTGAYNEQFF	TGCGCCAGCAGCTTGGCCTTCAGGGCCGGGACAGGGGCCTACAATGAGCAGTTCTTC
.	TRBJ2-7	TRBV11-2	.	CASSFGRTYEQYF	TGTGCCAGCAGCTTTGGGAGAACCTACGAGCAGTACTTC
.	TRBJ2-7	TRBV7-2	TRBD2	CASSLSRGDLKYF	TGTGCCAGCAGCTTATCCCGGGGGGACCTGAAGTACTTC
.	TRBJ2-1	TRBV4-1	TRBD2	CASSGGASGANEQFF	TGCGCCAGCAGCGGGGGGGCTAGCGGGGCCAATGAGCAGTTCTTC
few	TRBJ2-7	TRBV11-2	.	CASSLGALYEQYF	TGTGCCAGCAGCTTAGGGGCACTTTACGAGCAGTACTTC
once	TRBJ2-2	TRBV5-1	.	CASSLARTDTGELFF	TGCGCCAGCAGCTTGGCTCGGACCGACACCGGGGAGCTGTTTTTT
.	TRBJ1-1	TRBV5-1	TRBD1	CASSLRGQDEAFF	TGCGCCAGCAGCTTGCGGGGACAGGACGAAGCTTTCTTT
.	TRBJ2-5	TRBV7-6	.	CASRTYGETQYF	TGTGCCAGCAGGACTTACGGAGAGACCCAGTACTTC
.	TRBJ2-1	TRBV4-3	.	CASSQDFENSYNEQFF	TGCGCCAGCAGCCAAGATTTTGAGAATTCCTACAATGAGCAGTTCTTC